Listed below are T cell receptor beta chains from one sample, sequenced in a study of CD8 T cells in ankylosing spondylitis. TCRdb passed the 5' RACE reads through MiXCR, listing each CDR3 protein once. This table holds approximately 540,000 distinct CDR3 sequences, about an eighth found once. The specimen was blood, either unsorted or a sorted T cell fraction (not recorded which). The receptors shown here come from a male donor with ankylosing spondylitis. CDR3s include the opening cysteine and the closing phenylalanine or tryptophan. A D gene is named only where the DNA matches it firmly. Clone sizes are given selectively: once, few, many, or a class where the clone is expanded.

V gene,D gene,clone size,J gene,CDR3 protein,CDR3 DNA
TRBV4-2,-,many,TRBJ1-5,CASSQELRQPQHF,TGTGCCAGCAGCCAAGAACTCCGTCAGCCCCAGCATTTT
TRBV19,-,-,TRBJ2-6,CASSLDGTTGANVLTF,TGTGCCAGTAGTCTGGACGGTACTACTGGGGCCAACGTCCTGACTTTC
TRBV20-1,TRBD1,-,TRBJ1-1,CSATNTGVNTEAFF,TGCAGTGCTACTAATACAGGGGTGAACACTGAAGCTTTCTTT
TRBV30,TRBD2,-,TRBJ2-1,CAWSFQREGPRTYNEQFF,TGTGCCTGGAGTTTCCAGCGGGAGGGCCCTAGGACCTACAATGAGCAGTTCTTC
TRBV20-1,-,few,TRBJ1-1,CSARDAGVLNTEAFF,TGCAGTGCTAGAGACGCAGGGGTCTTGAACACTGAAGCTTTCTTT
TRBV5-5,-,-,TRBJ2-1,CASSPDGLQQFF,TGTGCCAGCAGCCCGGACGGGTTACAGCAGTTCTTC
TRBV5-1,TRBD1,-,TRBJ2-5,CASSQQGAQETQYF,TGCGCCAGCAGCCAACAGGGGGCCCAAGAGACCCAGTACTTC
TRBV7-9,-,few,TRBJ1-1,CASSLGQVLNTEAFF,TGTGCCAGCAGCTTAGGACAGGTTTTGAACACTGAAGCTTTCTTT
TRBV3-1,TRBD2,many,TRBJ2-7,CASSVRLAGTYEQYF,TGTGCCAGCAGCGTCCGACTAGCGGGAACCTACGAGCAGTACTTC
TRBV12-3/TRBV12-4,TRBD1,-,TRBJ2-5,CASSLRTGLETQYF,TGTGCCAGCAGTTTAAGGACAGGGTTGGAGACCCAGTACTTC
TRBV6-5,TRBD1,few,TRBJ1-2,CASSFETGGVGYGYTF,TGTGCCAGCAGTTTTGAGACAGGGGGCGTTGGCTATGGCTACACCTTC
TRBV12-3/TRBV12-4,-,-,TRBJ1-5,CASSPKGGSNQPQHF,TGTGCCAGCAGCCCTAAAGGGGGAAGCAATCAGCCCCAGCATTTT
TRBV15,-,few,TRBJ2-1,CATSRGLVNEQFF,TGTGCCACCAGCAGAGGACTAGTAAATGAGCAGTTCTTC
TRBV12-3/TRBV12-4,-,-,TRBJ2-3,CASTKRGVRGAGADTQYF,TGTGCCAGCACCAAACGGGGGGTGAGGGGGGCTGGGGCAGATACGCAGTATTTT
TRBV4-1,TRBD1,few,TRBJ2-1,CASSQGTGYRNEQFF,TGCGCCAGCAGCCAAGGGACAGGGTACCGCAATGAGCAGTTCTTC
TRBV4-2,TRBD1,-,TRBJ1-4,CASSSRTGENEKLFF,TGTGCCAGCAGCTCCCGGACAGGGGAGAATGAAAAACTGTTTTTT
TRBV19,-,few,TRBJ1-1,CASGPFVTEAFF,TGTGCCAGCGGGCCATTTGTTACTGAAGCTTTCTTT
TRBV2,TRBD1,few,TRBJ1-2,CASSEAGQEANYGYTF,TGTGCCAGCAGTGAAGCCGGACAGGAGGCTAACTATGGCTACACCTTC
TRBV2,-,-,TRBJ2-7,CASRAWGYEQYF,TGTGCCAGCAGGGCGTGGGGCTACGAGCAGTACTTC
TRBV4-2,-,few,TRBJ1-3,CASSQDGNSLGNTIYF,TGTGCCAGCAGCCAAGATGGGAACTCTTTGGGTAACACCATATATTTT
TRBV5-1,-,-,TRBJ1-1,CASSPGGAVTNTEAFF,TGCGCCAGCAGCCCTGGGGGGGCCGTAACGAACACTGAAGCTTTCTTT
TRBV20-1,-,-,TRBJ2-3,CSARDGGSGTDTQYF,TGCAGTGCTAGAGATGGGGGTTCGGGCACAGATACGCAGTATTTT
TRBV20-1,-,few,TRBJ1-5,CSGYGGDNQPQHF,TGCAGTGGGTACGGCGGGGACAATCAGCCCCAGCATTTT
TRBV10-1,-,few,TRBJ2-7,CASTSISANPQPTYEQYF,TGCGCCAGCACCTCGATCTCGGCTAACCCCCAACCAACCTACGAGCAGTACTTC
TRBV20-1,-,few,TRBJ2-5,CSGIRDQLQETQYF,TGCAGTGGGATAAGGGACCAGCTTCAAGAGACCCAGTACTTC
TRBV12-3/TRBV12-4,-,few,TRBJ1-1,CASSFGHQNTEAFF,TGTGCCAGCAGTTTTGGGCACCAGAACACTGAAGCTTTCTTT
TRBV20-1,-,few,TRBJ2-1,CSAGRGYYNEQFF,TGCAGTGCTGGAAGGGGGTACTACAATGAGCAGTTCTTC
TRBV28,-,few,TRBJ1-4,CASSPHTVATNEKLFF,TGTGCCAGCAGCCCCCATACCGTTGCAACTAATGAAAAACTGTTTTTT
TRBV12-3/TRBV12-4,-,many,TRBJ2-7,CASSLRESEQYF,TGTGCCAGCAGCTTAAGGGAGTCCGAGCAGTACTTC
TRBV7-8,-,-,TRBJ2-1,CASSYQDFWGEQFF,TGTGCCAGCAGTTATCAGGACTTTTGGGGTGAGCAGTTCTTC
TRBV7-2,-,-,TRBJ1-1,CASSPYVGGEAFF,TGTGCCAGCAGCCCGTACGTGGGAGGTGAAGCTTTCTTT
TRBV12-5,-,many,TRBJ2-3,CASGLTDTQYF,TGTGCTAGTGGACTCACAGATACGCAGTATTTT
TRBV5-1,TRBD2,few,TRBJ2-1,CASRHEPGLALNEQFF,TGCGCCAGCAGACACGAGCCGGGACTAGCTTTAAATGAGCAGTTCTTC
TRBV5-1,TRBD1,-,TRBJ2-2,CASSFSRTGDYTGELFF,TGCGCCAGCAGTTTCTCTAGGACAGGGGATTATACCGGGGAGCTGTTTTTT
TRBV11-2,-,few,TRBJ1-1,CAAGIDSNTEAFF,TGTGCCGCAGGGATCGACAGTAACACTGAAGCTTTCTTT
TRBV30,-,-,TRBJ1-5,CAWSPTHGQPQHF,TGTGCCTGGAGTCCTACGCACGGTCAGCCCCAGCATTTT
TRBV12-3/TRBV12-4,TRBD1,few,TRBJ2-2,CASRIYRGRSTGELFF,TGTGCCAGCAGGATTTACAGGGGACGGAGCACCGGGGAGCTGTTTTTT
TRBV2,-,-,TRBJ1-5,CASSKGRGSLQPQHF,TGTGCCAGCAGTAAAGGCCGGGGTTCTCTTCAGCCCCAGCATTTT
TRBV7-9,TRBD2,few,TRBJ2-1,CASSHRGLAGSYNEQFF,TGTGCCAGCAGCCACCGGGGACTAGCGGGCTCCTACAATGAGCAGTTCTTC
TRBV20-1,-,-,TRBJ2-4,CSADPSDSNIQYF,TGCAGTGCTGACCCGTCTGACAGTAACATTCAGTACTTC
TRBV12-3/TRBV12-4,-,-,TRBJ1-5,CASSSRQFNQPQHF,TGTGCCAGCAGTTCCCGACAATTCAATCAGCCCCAGCATTTT
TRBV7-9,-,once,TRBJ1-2,CASSLRRRDALGGYTF,TGTGCCAGCAGCTTAAGGCGGAGAGATGCTTTGGGTGGCTACACCTTC
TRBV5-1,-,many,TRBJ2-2,CASSPDTSPGELFF,TGCGCCAGCAGTCCTGACACCTCCCCCGGGGAGCTGTTTTTT
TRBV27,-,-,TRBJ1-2,CASSSDRLGGDGYTF,TGTGCCAGCAGTTCCGACAGGCTGGGGGGTGATGGCTACACCTTC
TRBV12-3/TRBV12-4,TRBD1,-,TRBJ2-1,CASSIDRDQVHEQFF,TGTGCCAGCAGTATCGACAGGGACCAAGTCCATGAGCAGTTCTTC
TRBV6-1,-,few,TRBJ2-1,CASRWVNEQFF,TGTGCCAGCAGATGGGTGAATGAGCAGTTCTTC
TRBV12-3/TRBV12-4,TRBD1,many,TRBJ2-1,CASSKTGGEQFF,TGTGCCAGCAGCAAAACAGGGGGCGAGCAGTTCTTC
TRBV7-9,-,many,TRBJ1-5,CASSLGAGNQPQHF,TGTGCCAGCAGCTTAGGGGCGGGGAATCAGCCCCAGCATTTT
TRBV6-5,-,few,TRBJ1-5,CASSYLVSTTDNQPQHF,TGTGCCAGCAGTTACTTAGTCTCAACTACTGATAATCAGCCCCAGCATTTT
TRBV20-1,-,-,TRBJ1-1,CSARSTRGTEPFF,TGCAGTGCTAGGTCAACGAGGGGGACTGAACCTTTCTTT
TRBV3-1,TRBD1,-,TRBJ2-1,CASSLQGALYNEQFF,TGTGCCAGCAGCCTACAGGGGGCCCTCTACAATGAGCAGTTCTTC
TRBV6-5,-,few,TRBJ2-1,CASSYSKGTNEQFF,TGTGCCAGCAGTTACTCGAAGGGAACCAATGAGCAGTTCTTC
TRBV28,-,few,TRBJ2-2,CASTTSEEIYTGELFF,TGTGCCAGCACCACATCTGAGGAGATTTACACCGGGGAGCTGTTTTTT
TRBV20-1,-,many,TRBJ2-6,CSASAEGRTRPSGANVLTF,TGCAGTGCTAGTGCGGAAGGCCGGACTCGGCCCTCTGGGGCCAACGTCCTGACTTTC
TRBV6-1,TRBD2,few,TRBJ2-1,CASSPTGTSGSVEQFF,TGTGCCAGCAGCCCAACCGGGACTAGCGGGAGTGTTGAGCAGTTCTTC
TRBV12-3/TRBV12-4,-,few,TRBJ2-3,CASSLRDVGTDTQYF,TGTGCCAGCAGTCTCCGGGATGTGGGCACAGATACGCAGTATTTT
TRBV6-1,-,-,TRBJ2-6,CASSVQLSGANVLTF,TGTGCCAGCAGTGTCCAGCTCTCTGGGGCCAACGTCCTGACTTTC
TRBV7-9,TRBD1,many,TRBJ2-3,CASRPFTGEPDTQYF,TGTGCCAGCAGGCCATTTACAGGGGAACCAGATACGCAGTATTTT